This T cell receptor beta chain is from a study of blood T cell repertoires in COVID-19. Turning to the study itself: Acute and convalescent COVID-19 specimens originated in the United States, Italy and Spain. T cells, B-cell-depleted T cells, or PBMCs supplied cDNA or gDNA.

CDR1 LGHDT and CDR2 YNNKEL come from the germline V gene (reference sequence). This CDR3 contains 17 residues. V lost 1 base and J 0 bases, leaving 13 bases between the germline ends. In the authors' methods: Estimation of nucleated cell counts was performed using reference gene primer amplification. The method was immunoSEQ multiplex PCR; TCRdb's version includes in-frame clones alone and lacks a portion of them. The V and J calls and clone size are taken from that table; D and trimming were inferred from the DNA. The repertoire includes about 150,000 clones, approximately 77% of them detected once, and under 12% sits in the top ten.

Sequencing was done on a sample of peripheral blood. The origin of this receptor is a woman older than 75 with active or convalescent COVID-19. The chain has TRBV3-1 (or the pseudogene TRBV3-2) and TRBJ2-1, with D possibly matching TRBD2 (6 bases). DNA for the CDR3: TGTGCCAGCAGCCAAGCTGCGGGGATGAGCTCCTACAATGAGCAGTTCTTC. Protein product: CASSQAAGMSSYNEQFF.